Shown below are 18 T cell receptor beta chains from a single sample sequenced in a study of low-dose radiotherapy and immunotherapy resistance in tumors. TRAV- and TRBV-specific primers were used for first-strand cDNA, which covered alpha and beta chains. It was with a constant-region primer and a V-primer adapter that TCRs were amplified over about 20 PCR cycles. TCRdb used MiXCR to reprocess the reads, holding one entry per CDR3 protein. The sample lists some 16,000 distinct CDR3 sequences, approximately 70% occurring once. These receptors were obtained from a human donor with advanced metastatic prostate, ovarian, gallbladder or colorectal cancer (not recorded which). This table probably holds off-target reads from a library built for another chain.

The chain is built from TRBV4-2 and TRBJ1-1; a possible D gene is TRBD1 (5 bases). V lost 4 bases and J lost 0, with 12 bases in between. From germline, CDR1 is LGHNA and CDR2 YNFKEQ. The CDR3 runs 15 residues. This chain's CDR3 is CASSRDGFMNTEAFF. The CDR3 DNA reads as TGTGCCAGCAGCCGGGACGGATTTATGAACACTGAAGCTTTCTTT.

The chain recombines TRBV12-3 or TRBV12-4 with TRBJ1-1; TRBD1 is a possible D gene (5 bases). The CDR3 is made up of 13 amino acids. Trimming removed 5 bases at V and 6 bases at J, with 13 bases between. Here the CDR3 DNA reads TGTGCCAGCAGTCCCCAGGGTGCATCTGAAGCTTTCTTT. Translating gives CASSPQGASEAFF.

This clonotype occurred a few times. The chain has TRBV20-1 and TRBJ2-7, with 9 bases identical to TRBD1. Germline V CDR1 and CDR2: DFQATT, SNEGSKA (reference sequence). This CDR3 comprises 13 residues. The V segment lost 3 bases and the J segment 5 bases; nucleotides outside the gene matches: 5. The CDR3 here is CSASMGQGNEQYF. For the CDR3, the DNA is TGCAGTGCTAGTATGGGACAGGGTAACGAGCAGTACTTC.

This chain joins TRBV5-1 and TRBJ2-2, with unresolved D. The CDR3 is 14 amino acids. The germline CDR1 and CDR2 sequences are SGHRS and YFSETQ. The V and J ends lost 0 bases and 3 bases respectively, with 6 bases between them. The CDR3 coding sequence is TGCGCCAGCAGCTTGGAGTCTCACACCGGGGAGCTGTTTTTT. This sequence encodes CASSLESHTGELFF.

The CDR3 sequence is CASETGGSGNTIYF. The CDR3 region has the DNA TGCGCCAGTGAGACAGGGGGCTCTGGAAACACCATATATTTT. The chain recombines TRBV10-2 with TRBJ1-3, with TRBD1 identical over 9 bases. V lost 9 bases and J lost 0; bases outside the gene matches: 3. The CDR3 covers 14 residues. The germline V gene encodes CDR1 WSHSY and CDR2 SAAADI.

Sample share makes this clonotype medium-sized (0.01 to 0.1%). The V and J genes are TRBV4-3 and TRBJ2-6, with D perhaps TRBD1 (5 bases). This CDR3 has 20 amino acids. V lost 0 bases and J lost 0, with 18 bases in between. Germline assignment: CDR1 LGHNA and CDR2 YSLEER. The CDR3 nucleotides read TGCGCCAGCAGCCAAGACCGGACAACCCACATAAGCTCTGGGGCCAACGTCCTGACTTTC. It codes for CASSQDRTTHISSGANVLTF.

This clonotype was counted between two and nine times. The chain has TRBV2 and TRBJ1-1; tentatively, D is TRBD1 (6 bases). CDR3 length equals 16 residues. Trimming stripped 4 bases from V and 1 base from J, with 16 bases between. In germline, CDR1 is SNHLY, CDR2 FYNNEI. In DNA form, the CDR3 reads TGTGCCAGCAGTGCCCCGGGGAAACAGGGGAACACTGAAGCTTTCTTT. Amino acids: CASSAPGKQGNTEAFF.

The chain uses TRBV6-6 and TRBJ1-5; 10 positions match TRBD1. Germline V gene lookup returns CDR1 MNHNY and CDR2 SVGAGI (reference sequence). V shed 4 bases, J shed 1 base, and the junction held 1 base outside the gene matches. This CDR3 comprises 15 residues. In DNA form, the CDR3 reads TGTGCCAGCAGTTGGGGACAGGGGAGCAATCAGCCCCAGCATTTT. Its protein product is CASSWGQGSNQPQHF.

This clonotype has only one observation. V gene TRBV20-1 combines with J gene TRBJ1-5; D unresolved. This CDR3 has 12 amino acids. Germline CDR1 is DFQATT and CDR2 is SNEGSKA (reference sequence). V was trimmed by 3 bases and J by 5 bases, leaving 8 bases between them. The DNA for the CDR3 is TGCAGTGCTAGTAAATCCGATCAGCCCCAGCATTTT. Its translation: CSASKSDQPQHF.

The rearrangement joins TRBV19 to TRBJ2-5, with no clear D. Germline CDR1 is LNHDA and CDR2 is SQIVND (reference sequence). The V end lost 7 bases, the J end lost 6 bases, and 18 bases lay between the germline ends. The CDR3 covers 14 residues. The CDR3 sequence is CASKENGSHKTQYF. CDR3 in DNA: TGTGCCAGTAAGGAGAATGGGTCCCACAAGACCCAGTACTTC.

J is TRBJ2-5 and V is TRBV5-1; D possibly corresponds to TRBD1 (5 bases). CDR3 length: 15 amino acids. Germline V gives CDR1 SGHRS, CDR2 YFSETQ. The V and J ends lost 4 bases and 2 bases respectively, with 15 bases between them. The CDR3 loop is CASSRGKGRQETQYF. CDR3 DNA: TGCGCCAGCAGCCGTGGAAAGGGGCGTCAAGAGACCCAGTACTTC.

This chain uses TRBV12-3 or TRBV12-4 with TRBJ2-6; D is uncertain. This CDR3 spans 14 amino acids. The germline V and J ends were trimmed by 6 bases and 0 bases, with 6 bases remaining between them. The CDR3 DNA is TGTGCCAGCAGACAGAGCTCTGGGGCCAACGTCCTGACTTTC. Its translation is CASRQSSGANVLTF.

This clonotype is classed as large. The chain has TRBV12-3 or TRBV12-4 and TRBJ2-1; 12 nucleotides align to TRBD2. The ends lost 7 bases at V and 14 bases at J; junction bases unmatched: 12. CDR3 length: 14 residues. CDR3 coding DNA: TGTGCCAGCACCCTAGGCCTGGCTAGCGGGAGGGAGTTCTTC. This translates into CASTLGLASGREFF.

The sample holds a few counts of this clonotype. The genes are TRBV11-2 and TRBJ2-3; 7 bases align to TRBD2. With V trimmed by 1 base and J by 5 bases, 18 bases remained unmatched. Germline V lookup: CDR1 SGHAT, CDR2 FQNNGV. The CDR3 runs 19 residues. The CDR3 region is CASSLGWASGPPEVDTQYF. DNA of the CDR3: TGTGCCAGCAGCTTAGGTTGGGCTAGCGGTCCCCCCGAGGTAGATACGCAGTATTTT.

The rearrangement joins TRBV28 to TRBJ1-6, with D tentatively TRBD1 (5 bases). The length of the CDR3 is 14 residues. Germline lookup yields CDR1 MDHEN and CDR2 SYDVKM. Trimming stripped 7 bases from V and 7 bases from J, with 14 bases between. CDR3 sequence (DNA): TGTGCCAGCACCTTTGGGGGGGTGAATTCACCCCTCCACTTT. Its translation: CASTFGGVNSPLHF.

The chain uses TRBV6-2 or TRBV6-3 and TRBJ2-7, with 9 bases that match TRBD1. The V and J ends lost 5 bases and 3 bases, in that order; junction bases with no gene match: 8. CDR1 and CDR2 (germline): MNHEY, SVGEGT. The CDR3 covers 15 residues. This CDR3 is CASSTRDRVGYEQYF. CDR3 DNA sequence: TGTGCCAGCAGTACCCGGGACAGGGTCGGCTACGAGCAGTACTTC.

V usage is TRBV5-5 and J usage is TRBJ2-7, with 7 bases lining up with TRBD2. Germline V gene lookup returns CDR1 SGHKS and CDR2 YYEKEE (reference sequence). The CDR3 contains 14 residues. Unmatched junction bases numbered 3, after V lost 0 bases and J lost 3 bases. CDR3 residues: CASSLGASGYEQYF. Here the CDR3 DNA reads TGTGCCAGCAGCTTGGGGGCTAGCGGCTACGAGCAGTACTTC.

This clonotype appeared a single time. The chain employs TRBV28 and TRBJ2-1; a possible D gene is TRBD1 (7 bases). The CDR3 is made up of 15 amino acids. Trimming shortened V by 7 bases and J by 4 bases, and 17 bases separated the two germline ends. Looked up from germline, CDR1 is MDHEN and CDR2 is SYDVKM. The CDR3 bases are TGTGCCAGCATTCTGAGGAGGGGGCCATACAATGAGCAGTTCTTC. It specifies CASILRRGPYNEQFF.